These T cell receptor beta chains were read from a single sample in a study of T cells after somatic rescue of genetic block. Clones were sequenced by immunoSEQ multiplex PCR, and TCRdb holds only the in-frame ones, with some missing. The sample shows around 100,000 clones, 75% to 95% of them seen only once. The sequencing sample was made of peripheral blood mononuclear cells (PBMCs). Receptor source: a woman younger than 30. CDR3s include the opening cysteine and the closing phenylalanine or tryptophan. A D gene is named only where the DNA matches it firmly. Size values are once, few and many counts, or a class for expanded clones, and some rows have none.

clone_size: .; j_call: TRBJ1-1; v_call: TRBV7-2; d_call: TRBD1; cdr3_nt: TGTGCCAGCAGAGATCCGGGACAGGAAGCTTTCTTT; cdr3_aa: CASRDPGQEAFF
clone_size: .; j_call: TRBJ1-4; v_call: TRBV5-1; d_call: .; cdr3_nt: TGCGCCAGCAGCTTGGGGACGGGGAATGAAAAACTGTTTTTT; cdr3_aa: CASSLGTGNEKLFF
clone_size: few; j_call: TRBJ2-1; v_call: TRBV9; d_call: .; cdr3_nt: TGTGCCAGCAGCGTAGGACAGAGCAATGAGCAGTTCTTC; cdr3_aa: CASSVGQSNEQFF
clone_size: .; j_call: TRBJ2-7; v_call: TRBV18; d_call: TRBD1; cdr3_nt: TGTGCCAGCTCACGGAGTGCGGACAGGCCTTCCTACGAGCAGTACTTC; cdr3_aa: CASSRSADRPSYEQYF
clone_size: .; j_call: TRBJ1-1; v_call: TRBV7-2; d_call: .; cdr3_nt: TGTGCCAGCAGCTCGGGATTTGACACTGAAGCTTTCTTT; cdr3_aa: CASSSGFDTEAFF
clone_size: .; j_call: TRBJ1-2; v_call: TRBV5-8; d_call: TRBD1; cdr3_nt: TGTGCCAGCAGCTTGGCTGCGACAGGGAGTTTCGGCTACACCTTC; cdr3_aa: CASSLAATGSFGYTF
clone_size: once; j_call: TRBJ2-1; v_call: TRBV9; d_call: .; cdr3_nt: TGTGCCAGCAGCGTCTTAGCGCGGCCCAATGAGCAGTTCTTC; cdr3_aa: CASSVLARPNEQFF
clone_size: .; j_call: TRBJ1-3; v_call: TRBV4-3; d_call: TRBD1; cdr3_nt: TGCGCCAGCAGCCAAGATTTCCGAAACAGGGGCGGCAACACCATATATTTT; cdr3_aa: CASSQDFRNRGGNTIYF
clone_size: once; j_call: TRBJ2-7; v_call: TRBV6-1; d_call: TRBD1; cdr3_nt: TGTGCCAGCAGTGGACAAAAGACAGGGTTGGGCGAGCAGTACTTC; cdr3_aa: CASSGQKTGLGEQYF
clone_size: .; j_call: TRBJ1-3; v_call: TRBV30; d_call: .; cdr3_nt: TGTGCCTGGGGACTATCTGGAAACACCATATATTTT; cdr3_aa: CAWGLSGNTIYF
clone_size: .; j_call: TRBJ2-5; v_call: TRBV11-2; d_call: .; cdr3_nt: TGTGCCAGCAGCACGCAAATCGGGGTCCAAGAGACCCAGTACTTC; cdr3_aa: CASSTQIGVQETQYF
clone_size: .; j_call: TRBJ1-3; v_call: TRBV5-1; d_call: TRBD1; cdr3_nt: TGCGCCAGCAGCCTGCAAACAGGGGTCGGAAACACCATATATTTT; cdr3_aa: CASSLQTGVGNTIYF
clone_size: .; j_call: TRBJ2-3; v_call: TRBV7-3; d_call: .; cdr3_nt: TGTGCCAGCAGCTTAGTTGGGCTAGGGGGCACAGATACGCAGTATTTT; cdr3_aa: CASSLVGLGGTDTQYF
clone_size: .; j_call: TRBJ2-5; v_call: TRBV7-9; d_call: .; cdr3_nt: TGTGCCAGCAGCCCCCTGGGGGTGAAAGAGACCCAGTACTTC; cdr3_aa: CASSPLGVKETQYF
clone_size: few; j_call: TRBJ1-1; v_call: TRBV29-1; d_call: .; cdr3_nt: TGCAGCGTTGATATGAACACTGAAGCTTTCTTT; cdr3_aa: CSVDMNTEAFF
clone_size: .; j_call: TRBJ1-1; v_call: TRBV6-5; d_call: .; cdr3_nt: TGTGCCAGCAGTTACTCAGGGCACCCGGGGACTGAAGCTTTCTTT; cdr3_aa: CASSYSGHPGTEAFF
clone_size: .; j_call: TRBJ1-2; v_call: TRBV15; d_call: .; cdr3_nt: TGTGCCACCAGCGCCTCCTACGGCGGGGGTACGGGCTCCGGCTATGGCTACACCTTC; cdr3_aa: CATSASYGGGTGSGYGYTF
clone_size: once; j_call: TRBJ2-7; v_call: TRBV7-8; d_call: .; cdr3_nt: TGTGCCAGCAGCTCAGACGTCGGACGGCGGTACTACGAGCAGTACTTC; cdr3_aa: CASSSDVGRRYYEQYF
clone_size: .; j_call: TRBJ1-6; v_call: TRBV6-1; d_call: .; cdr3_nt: TGTGCCAGCAGTGAATCAAATTCACCCCTCCACTTT; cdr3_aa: CASSESNSPLHF
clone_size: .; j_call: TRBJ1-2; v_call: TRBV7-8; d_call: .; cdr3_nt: TGTGCCAGCAGCTTACTAAGGGCTAACTATGGCTACACCTTC; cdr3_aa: CASSLLRANYGYTF
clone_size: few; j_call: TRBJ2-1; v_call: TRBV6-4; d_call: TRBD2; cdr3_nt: TGTGCCAGCAGCGCTAGCGGGGGGGCCGGGAATGAGCAGTTCTTC; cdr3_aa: CASSASGGAGNEQFF
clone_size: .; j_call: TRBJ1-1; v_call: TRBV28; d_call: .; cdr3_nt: TGTGCCAGCAGTTTGCAAAACACTGAAGCTTTCTTT; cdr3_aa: CASSLQNTEAFF
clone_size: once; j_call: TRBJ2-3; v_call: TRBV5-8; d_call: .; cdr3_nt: TGTGCCAGCAGCCTTAGCACAGATACGCAGTATTTT; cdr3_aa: CASSLSTDTQYF
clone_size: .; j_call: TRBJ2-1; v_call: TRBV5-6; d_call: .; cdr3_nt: TGTGCCAGCAGCCCCGGAAGTCAAGCGAACTCCTACAATGAGCAGTTCTTC; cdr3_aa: CASSPGSQANSYNEQFF
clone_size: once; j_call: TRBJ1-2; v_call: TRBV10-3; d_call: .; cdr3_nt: TGTGCCATCAGTCCCGGGATAGCATCTAACTATGGCTACACCTTC; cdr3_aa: CAISPGIASNYGYTF
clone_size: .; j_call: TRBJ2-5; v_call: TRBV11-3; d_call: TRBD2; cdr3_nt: TGTGCCAGCAGCAACCTAGCGGGGGGAACGGGAGAGACCCAGTACTTC; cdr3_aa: CASSNLAGGTGETQYF
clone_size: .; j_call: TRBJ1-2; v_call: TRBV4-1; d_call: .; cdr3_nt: TGCGCCAGCAGCCTACCGGGACCCACTAACTATGGCTACACCTTC; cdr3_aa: CASSLPGPTNYGYTF
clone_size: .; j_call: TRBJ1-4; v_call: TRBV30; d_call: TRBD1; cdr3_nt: TGTGCCTGGAGTGTAGACAGGGGCCGTTTTTCGACTAATGAAAAACTGTTTTTT; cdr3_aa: CAWSVDRGRFSTNEKLFF
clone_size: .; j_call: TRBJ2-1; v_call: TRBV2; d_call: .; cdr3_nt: TGTGCCAGCAACCAGAATGTGGTACACAATGAGCAGTTCTTC; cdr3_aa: CASNQNVVHNEQFF
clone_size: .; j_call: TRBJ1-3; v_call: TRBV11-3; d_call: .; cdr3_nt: TGTGCCAGCGGGGAGGGAGGGCTCGCTGGAAACACCATATATTTT; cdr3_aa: CASGEGGLAGNTIYF
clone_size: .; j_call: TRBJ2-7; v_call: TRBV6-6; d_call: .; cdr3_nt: TGTGCCAGCAGTTCCCGTTTGCCCTTGCAGTACTTC; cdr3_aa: CASSSRLPLQYF
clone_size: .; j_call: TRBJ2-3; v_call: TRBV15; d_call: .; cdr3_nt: TGTGCCACCAGCATAGCGGTGAGCACAGATACGCAGTATTTT; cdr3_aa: CATSIAVSTDTQYF
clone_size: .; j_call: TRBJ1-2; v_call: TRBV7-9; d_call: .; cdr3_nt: TGTGCCAGCAGCTTAGGAGGGCGATATGGCTACACCTTC; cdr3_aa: CASSLGGRYGYTF
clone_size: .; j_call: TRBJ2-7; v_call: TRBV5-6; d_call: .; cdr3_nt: TGTGCCAGCAGCCAGGGACCGTCTGGCCCCTACGAGCAGTACTTC; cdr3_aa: CASSQGPSGPYEQYF
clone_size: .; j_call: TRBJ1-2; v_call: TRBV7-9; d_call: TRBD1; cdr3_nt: TGTGCCAGCAGCTTAGCGGGACAGCTAAATGGCTACACCTTC; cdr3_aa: CASSLAGQLNGYTF
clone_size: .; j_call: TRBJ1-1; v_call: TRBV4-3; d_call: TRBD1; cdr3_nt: TGCGCCAGCAGCCGCCAGACAGGGGAGGTCACTGAAGCTTTCTTT; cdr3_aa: CASSRQTGEVTEAFF
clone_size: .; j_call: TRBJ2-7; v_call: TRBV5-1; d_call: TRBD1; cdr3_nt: TGCGCCAGCAGCTTGGGTCAGGGGGCCTACGAGCAGTACTTC; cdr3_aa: CASSLGQGAYEQYF
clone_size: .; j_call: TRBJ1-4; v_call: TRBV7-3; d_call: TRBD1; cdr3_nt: TGTGCCAGCAGCCTCTCACAGGGGGCAGAAGAAAAACTGTTTTTT; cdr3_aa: CASSLSQGAEEKLFF
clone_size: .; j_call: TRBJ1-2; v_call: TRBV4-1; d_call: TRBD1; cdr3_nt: TGCGCCAGCAGGGACAGGGAGGGTGGCTACACCTTC; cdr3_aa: CASRDREGGYTF
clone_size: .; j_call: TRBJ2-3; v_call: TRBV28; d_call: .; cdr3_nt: TGTGCCAGCAGTTTATCGGAGGGACACGCAGATACGCAGTATTTT; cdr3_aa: CASSLSEGHADTQYF
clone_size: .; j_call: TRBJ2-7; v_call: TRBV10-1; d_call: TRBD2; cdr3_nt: TGCGCCTGGAGTCCGTCTAGCGGGGCCTACGAGCAGTACTTC; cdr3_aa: CAWSPSSGAYEQYF
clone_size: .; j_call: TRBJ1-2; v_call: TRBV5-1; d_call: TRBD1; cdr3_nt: TGCGCCAGCAGCCCGCGACAGGGGGCTTTTGATGGCTACACCTTC; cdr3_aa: CASSPRQGAFDGYTF
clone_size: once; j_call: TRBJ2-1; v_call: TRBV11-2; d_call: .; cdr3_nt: TGTGCCAGCAGCTTATGGGCGGAGCAGTTCTTC; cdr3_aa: CASSLWAEQFF
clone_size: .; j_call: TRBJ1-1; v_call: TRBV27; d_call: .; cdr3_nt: TGTGCCAGCGGAGGCACCCAGAACACTGAAGCTTTCTTT; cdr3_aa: CASGGTQNTEAFF
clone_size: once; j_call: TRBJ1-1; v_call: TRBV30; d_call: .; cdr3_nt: TGTGCCTGGATGGGCAGGATGGACACTGAAGCTTTCTTT; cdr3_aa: CAWMGRMDTEAFF
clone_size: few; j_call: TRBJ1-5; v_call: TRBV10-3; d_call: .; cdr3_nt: TGTGCCATCAGCACGGACCCAGGAAGCAATCAGCCCCAGCATTTT; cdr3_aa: CAISTDPGSNQPQHF
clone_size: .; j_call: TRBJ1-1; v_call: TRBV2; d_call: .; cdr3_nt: TGTGCCAGCAGGGATCGACAGAGCAAGATGAACACTGAAGCTTTCTTT; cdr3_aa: CASRDRQSKMNTEAFF
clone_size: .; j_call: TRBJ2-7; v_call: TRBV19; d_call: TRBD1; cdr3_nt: TGTGCCAGTAGTTCCGGGACAGGTTTTTTCCAGCAGTACTTC; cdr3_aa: CASSSGTGFFQQYF
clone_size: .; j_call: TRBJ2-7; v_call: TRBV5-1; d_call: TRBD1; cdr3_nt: TGCGCCAGCAGCTTGGCTACAGGGGCCACCTACGAGCAGTACTTC; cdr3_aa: CASSLATGATYEQYF
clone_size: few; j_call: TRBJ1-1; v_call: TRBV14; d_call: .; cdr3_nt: TGTGCCAGCAGCCAAGATTGGGATAACACTGAAGCTTTCTTT; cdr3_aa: CASSQDWDNTEAFF
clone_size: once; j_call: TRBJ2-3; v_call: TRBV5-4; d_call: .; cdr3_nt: TGTGCCAGCAGCTTGGGGGTCAGGGCGGCAGATACGCAGTATTTT; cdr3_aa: CASSLGVRAADTQYF
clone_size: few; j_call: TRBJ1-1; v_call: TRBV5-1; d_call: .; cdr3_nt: TGCGCCAGCAGCTTGGTTGTAATGAACACTGAAGCTTTCTTT; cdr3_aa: CASSLVVMNTEAFF
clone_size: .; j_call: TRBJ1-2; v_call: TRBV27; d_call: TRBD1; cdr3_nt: TGTGCCAGCAGTTTATCAAGGACAGGGCGGGATGGCTACACCTTC; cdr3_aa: CASSLSRTGRDGYTF
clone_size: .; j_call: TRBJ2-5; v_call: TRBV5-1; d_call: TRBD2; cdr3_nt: TGCGCCAGCAGCTTGCCCCGGGGGGGTATCCAAGAGACCCAGTACTTC; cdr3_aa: CASSLPRGGIQETQYF
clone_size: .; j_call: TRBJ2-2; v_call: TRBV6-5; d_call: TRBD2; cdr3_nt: TGTGCCAGCAGCCCAGCGGGGGCGAACACCGGGGAGCTGTTTTTT; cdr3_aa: CASSPAGANTGELFF
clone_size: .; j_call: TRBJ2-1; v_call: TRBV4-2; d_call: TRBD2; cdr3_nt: TGTGCCAGCAGCCAAGAGGGTAGCGGGGGGGCCGATGAGCAGTTCTTC; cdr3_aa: CASSQEGSGGADEQFF
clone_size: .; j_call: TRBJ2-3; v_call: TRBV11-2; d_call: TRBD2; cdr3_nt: TGTGCCAGCAGCTTAGTGGGGGGGGAGATTAGCACAGATACGCAGTATTTT; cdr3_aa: CASSLVGGEISTDTQYF
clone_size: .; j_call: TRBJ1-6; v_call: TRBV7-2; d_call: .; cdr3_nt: TGTGCCAGCAGCTTAGCGCAGGGCATCTATAATTCACCCCTCCACTTT; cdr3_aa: CASSLAQGIYNSPLHF